This T cell receptor beta chain was sequenced in a study of response to subunit inactivated influenza vaccine. Study-level points and caveats: Each seasonal flu vaccination may recruit only limited new T cells, authors suggested.

A remark on this clonotype: The antigen is unknown.

This CDR3 contains 14 residues. Germline CDR1 and CDR2: MDHEN and SYDVKM. V was shortened by 6 bases and J by 9 bases, with 18 bases between the two germline ends. TCRdb reprocessed the RT-PCR reads via MiXCR and lists one record per CDR3 protein. There are approximately 490,000 distinct CDR3 sequences in the sample; approximately 6.9% occur only once, and about an eighth lies in the top ten. This clonotype originated in a man aged 50 to 75 who received an inactivated influenza vaccine. The material was PBMCs from blood, obtained less than 30 months after vaccination. This sequence joins TRBV28 and TRBJ2-1; D is uncertain. The CDR3 is CASSRPRAAVEQFF. The CDR3 DNA follows: TGTGCCAGCAGCCGCCCCCGGGCGGCGGTTGAGCAGTTCTTC.